This TCR beta chain was recovered during a study of Ad26.COV2.S vaccination and SARS-CoV-2 variants. Study-wide results and caveats: People who got the vaccine or the placebo had similar non-spike TCR breadth.

The CDR3 spans 14 residues. CDR1 is SGHAT, CDR2 FQNNGV, per germline. The V and J ends lost 1 base and 1 base respectively, with 7 bases between them. Treatment denoted: roughly 20 received Ad26.COV2.S at low or high dose, single or two shots; five or six received placebo; per-sample allocation not given. Specimens were obtained on day 63 following the first vaccine or placebo injection. Donation came from an adult in Boston who was aged 18-55 years. As for this clone: The antigen is undetermined.

Assay: immunoSEQ multiplex PCR; the TCRdb copy retains only in-frame clones and omits some. The table has 300,000 to 500,000 clones, less than 90% seen once. The chain is built from TRBV11-2 and TRBJ1-1; possibly TRBD1 for D (5 bases). Sequenced here: peripheral blood, sampled in a trial of Ad26.COV2.S vaccine versus placebo. This TCR was recovered from a person aged 18-65 years who received the Ad26.COV2.S COVID-19 vaccine or a placebo. CDR3 amino acids: CASSLGGENTEAFF. The CDR3 DNA reads as TGTGCCAGCAGCTTAGGGGGGGAGAACACTGAAGCTTTCTTT.